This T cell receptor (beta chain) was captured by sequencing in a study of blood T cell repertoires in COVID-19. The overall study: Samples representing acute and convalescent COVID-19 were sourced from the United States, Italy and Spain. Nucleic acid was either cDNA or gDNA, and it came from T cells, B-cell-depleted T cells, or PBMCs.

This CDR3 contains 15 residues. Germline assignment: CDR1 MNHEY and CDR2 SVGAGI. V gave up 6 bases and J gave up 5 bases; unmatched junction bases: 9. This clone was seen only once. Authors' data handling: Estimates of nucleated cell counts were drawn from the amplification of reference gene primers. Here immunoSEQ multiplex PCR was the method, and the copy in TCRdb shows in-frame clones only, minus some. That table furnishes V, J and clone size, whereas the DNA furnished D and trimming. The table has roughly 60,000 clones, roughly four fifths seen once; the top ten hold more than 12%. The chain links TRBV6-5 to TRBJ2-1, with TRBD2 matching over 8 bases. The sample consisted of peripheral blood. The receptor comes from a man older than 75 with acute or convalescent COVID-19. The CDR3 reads CASSGGATTNNEQFF. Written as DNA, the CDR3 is TGTGCCAGCAGCGGGGGGGCGACCACCAACAATGAGCAGTTCTTC.